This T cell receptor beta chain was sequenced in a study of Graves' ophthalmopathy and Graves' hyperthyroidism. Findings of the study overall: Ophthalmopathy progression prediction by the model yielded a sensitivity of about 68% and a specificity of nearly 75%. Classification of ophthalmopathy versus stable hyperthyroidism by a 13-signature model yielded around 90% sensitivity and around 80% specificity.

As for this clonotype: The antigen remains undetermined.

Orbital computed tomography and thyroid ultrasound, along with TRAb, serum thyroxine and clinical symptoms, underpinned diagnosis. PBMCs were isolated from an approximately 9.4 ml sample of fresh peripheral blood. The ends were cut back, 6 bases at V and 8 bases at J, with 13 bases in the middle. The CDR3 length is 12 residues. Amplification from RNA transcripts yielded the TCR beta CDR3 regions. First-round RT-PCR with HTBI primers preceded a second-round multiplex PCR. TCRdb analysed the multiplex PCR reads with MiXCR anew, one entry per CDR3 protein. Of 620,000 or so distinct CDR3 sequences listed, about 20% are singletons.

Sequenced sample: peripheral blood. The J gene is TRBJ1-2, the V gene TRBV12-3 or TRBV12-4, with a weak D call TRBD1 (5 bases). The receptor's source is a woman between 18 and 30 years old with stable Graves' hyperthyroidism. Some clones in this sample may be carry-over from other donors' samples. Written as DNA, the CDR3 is TGTGCCAGCAGCTGGGAGGGGTACGGCTACACCTTC. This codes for CASSWEGYGYTF.